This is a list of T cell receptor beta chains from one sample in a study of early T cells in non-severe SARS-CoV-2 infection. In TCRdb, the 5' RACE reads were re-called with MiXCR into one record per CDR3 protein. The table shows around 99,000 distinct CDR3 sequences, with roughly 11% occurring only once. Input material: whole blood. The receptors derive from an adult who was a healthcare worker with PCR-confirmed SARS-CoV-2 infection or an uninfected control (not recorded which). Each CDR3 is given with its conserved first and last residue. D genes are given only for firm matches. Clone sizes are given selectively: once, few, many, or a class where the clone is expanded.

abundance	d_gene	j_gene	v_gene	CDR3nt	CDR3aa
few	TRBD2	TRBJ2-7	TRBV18	TGTGCCAGCTCACCCAGTAGCGGGATGTACGAGCAGTACTTC	CASSPSSGMYEQYF
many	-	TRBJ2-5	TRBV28	TGTGCCAGCCGAGTTGGACGCTTTTCGGCTACCCGCGGCGAGACCCAGTACTTC	CASRVGRFSATRGETQYF
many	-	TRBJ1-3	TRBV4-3	TGCGCCAGCAGCCAAGAACGGGACGGCTCTGGAAACACCATATATTTT	CASSQERDGSGNTIYF
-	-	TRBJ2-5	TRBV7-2	TGTGCCAGCAGCTTAGTTAGTCAAGAGACCCAGTACTTC	CASSLVSQETQYF
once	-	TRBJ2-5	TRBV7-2	TGTGCCAGCAGCTTAGCAATGTCAGAGACCCAGTACTTC	CASSLAMSETQYF
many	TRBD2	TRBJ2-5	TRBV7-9	TGTGCCAGCAGCTCAAACTCGGCTAGCGGCCCAGGGACCCAGTACTTC	CASSSNSASGPGTQYF
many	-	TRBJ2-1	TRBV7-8	TGTGCCAGCATCCACTCTAGGGTTGGCAATGAGCAGTTCTTC	CASIHSRVGNEQFF
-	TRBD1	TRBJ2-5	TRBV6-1	TGTGCCAGCAGTGAAAAGACAGGGATGTCTCAGGAGACCCAGTACTTC	CASSEKTGMSQETQYF
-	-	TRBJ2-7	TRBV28	TGTGCCAGCAGTTTATACGGGAGAGGCGCCTACGAGCAGTACTTC	CASSLYGRGAYEQYF
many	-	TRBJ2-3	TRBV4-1	TGCGCCAGCAGCCAAGGATTTGCCAGTTTAGATACGCAGTATTTT	CASSQGFASLDTQYF
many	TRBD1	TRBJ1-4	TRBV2	TGTGCCACCAAGGAGGACAGGGGGTATGAAAAACTGTTTTTT	CATKEDRGYEKLFF
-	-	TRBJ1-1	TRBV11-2	TGTGCCAGCAGCTTAGACGGACAGAACACTGAAGCTTTCTTT	CASSLDGQNTEAFF
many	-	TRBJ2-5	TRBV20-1	TGCAGTGCTAGACCTCCGTCTACAGGGGAGACCCAGTACTTC	CSARPPSTGETQYF
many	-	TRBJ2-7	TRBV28	TGTGCCAGCAGTTTTCGGACCTACGAGCAGTACTTC	CASSFRTYEQYF
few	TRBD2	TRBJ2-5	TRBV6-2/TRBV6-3	TGTGCCAGCAGGGAACCTAGCGGATACCAAGAGACCCAGTACTTC	CASREPSGYQETQYF
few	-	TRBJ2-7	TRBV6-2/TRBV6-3	TGTGCCAGCAGTTGGCTTGAGGCATACGAGCAGTACTTC	CASSWLEAYEQYF
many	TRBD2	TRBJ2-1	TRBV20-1	TGCAGTGCTAGGCCCCCTCCAGCGGGAGGGCCCCATGAGCAGTTCTTC	CSARPPPAGGPHEQFF
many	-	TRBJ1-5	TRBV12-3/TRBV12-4	TGTGCCAGCAGTTTAAATTTGGGGAACAATCAGCCCCAGCATTTT	CASSLNLGNNQPQHF
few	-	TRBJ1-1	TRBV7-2	TGTGCCAGCAGCTTTTCGGTGGGGGTAATCTCTGAAGCTTTCTTT	CASSFSVGVISEAFF
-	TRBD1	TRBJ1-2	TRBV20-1	TGCAGTGCTAGACGACAGGGAGGTTACTATGGCTACACCTTC	CSARRQGGYYGYTF
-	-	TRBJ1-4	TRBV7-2	TGTGCCAGCAGCCGCGAGGGGGAGAAACTGTTTTTT	CASSREGEKLFF
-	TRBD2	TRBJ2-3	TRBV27	TGTGCCAGCAGTCCCGGGACTAGGGGCACAGATACGCAGTATTTT	CASSPGTRGTDTQYF
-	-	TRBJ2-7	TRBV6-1	TGTGCCAGCAGAATGACAGATATATCCTACGAGCAGTACTTC	CASRMTDISYEQYF
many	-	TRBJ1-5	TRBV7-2	TGTGCCAGCAGCTTACGGAGCAATCAGCCCCAGCATTTT	CASSLRSNQPQHF
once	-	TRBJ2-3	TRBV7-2	TGTGCCAGCAGCCCCGTAACGGCGAGCACAGATACGCAGTATTTT	CASSPVTASTDTQYF
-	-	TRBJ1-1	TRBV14	TGTGCCAGCAGCCAACATCCGGACACTGAAGCTTTCTTT	CASSQHPDTEAFF
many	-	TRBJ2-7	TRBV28	TGTGCCAGCAGTTTTCAGGGTTGGCTCTACGAGCAGTACTTC	CASSFQGWLYEQYF
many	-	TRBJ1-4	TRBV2	TGTGCCAGCAGTGAAGTGTGGGACACCCTTCCAGCTAATGAAAAACTGTTTTTT	CASSEVWDTLPANEKLFF
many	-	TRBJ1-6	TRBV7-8	TGTGCCAGCAGCTTCCGGGATTCACCCCTCCACTTT	CASSFRDSPLHF
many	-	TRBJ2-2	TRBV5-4	TGTGCCAGCAGCTTGCCTGGGGCCGGGGAGCTGTTTTTT	CASSLPGAGELFF
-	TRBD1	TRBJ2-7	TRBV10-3	TGTGCCATCAGAGCAGGGACAGCAACCTACGAGCAGTACTTC	CAIRAGTATYEQYF
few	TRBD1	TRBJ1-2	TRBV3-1	TGTGCCAGCAGCGCGACAGGGAACTATGGCTACACCTTC	CASSATGNYGYTF
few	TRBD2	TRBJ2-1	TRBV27	TGTGCCAGCAGTCCCCTGCGGGAGGGCCTTGGTGAGCAGTTCTTC	CASSPLREGLGEQFF
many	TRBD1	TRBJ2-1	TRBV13	TGTGCCAGCAGCTCCCGGGACAGGGCCTACAATGAGCAGTTCTTC	CASSSRDRAYNEQFF
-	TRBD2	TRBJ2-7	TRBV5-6	TGTGCCAGCAGTCCCGGACTAGCATCGTACTTC	CASSPGLASYF
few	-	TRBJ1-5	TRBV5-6	TGTGCCAGCAGCTTAAGTTTTAGCAATCAGCCCCAGCATTTT	CASSLSFSNQPQHF